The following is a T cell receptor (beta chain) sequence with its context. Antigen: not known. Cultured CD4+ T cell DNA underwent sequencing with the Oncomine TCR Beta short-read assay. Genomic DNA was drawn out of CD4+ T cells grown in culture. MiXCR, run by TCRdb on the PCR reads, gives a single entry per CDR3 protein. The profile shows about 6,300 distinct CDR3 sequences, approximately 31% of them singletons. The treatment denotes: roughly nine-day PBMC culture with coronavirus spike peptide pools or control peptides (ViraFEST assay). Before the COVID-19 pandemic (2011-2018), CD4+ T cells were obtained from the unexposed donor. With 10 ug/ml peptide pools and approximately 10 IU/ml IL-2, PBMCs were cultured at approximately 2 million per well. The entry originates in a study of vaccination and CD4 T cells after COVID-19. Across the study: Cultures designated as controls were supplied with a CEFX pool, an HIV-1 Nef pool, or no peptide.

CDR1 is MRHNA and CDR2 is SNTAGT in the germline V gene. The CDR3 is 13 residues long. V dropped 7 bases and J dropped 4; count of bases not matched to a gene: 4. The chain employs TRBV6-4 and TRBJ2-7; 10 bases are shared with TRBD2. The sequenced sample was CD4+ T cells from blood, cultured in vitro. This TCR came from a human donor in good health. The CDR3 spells CASISGRIYEQYF. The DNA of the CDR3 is TGTGCCAGCATTAGCGGGAGGATATACGAGCAGTACTTC.